The present T cell receptor (beta chain) was sequenced within a study of shared clonotypes between healthy human individuals. The study, taken as a whole, reports: In the sorted subsets, rarefaction showed sequencing was incomplete despite large depth. In general, naive subsets displayed greater estimated richness than memory subsets did. Against clonotypes common to all four donors, non-shared ones had lower generation probabilities.

The CDR3 loop spans 16 amino acids. V lost 2 bases, J lost 4 bases, and 4 bases stayed unmatched. CDR1 MGHRA and CDR2 YSYEKL come from the germline V gene. The naive CD8 fraction comprised CD45RO-negative cells positively selected for CCR7 and excluded terminally differentiated effector memory CD45RA+ cells. About this clone itself: What it binds is unknown.

Clones were sequenced by immunoSEQ multiplex PCR, and TCRdb holds only the in-frame ones, with some missing. This sample has about 820,000 clones, with 90% to 95% found just once. Sequencing was carried out using naive CD8+ T cells sorted from blood. This sequence joins TRBV4-1 and TRBJ2-1; 11 bases are shared with TRBD1. This TCR was sampled from a man younger than 45 in good health. The CDR3 here is CASSQQGQGDYNEQFF. CDR3 DNA sequence: TGCGCCAGCAGCCAACAGGGACAGGGGGATTACAATGAGCAGTTCTTC.